This T cell receptor beta chain is drawn from a study of blood T cells in healthy people across ages. With a J-beta primer mix and a sample-barcoded 5' primer, a second PCR ran about 7 to 11 cycles. One entry per CDR3 protein results from TCRdb running MiXCR on the 5' RACE reads. The repertoire holds about 720,000 distinct CDR3 sequences, more than 20% seen once, with around 3.6% in the top ten. CDR1 and CDR2 (germline): MNHEY, SMNVEV (reference sequence). There are 17 residues in the CDR3. V lost 3 bases, J lost 6 bases, and 12 bases stayed unmatched. The same sample was also used in a study of T cells of mothers and their children. As that report states: Similar thymic selection effects on TCR recombination output appear in pairs, both related and unrelated.

This receptor was identified in a boy between 10 and 17 years old in good health. The chain has TRBV27 and TRBJ2-1; TRBD2 agrees at 9 bases. The source material was blood. This CDR3 is CASSFTPVGLAINEQFF. CDR3 in DNA: TGTGCCAGCAGTTTCACCCCGGTCGGACTAGCGATCAATGAGCAGTTCTTC.